A single sample is the source of the 29 T cell receptor beta chains below, sequenced in a study of tumor T cells in aggressive B-cell lymphoma. Assay used: immunoSEQ multiplex PCR; TCRdb lists only in-frame clones, some missing. Seen here are just under 10,000 clones, almost 85% observed once, and the top ten hold approximately 4%. The specimen sequenced was tumor tissue. The receptor set was obtained from an adult with diffuse large B cell lymphoma.

The chain is built from TRBV5-8 and TRBJ1-2; a weak D match, TRBD1 (6 bases). CDR1 and CDR2 (germline): SGHTS, YDEGEE. This CDR3 has 14 residues. Trimming left V 9 bases short and J 4 bases short, with 19 bases between. CDR3 nucleotide sequence: TGTGCCACCTCGCCCCCAGGGGCCATCTATGGCTACACCTTC. This translates into CATSPPGAIYGYTF.

This clone occurred once. V gene TRBV5-4 combines with J gene TRBJ1-1, with D hard to call. The V gene's germline CDR1 is SGHNT and CDR2 YYREEE (reference sequence). V gave up 4 bases and J gave up 5 bases, with 15 bases separating them. CDR3 length: 14 amino acids. In nucleotides, the CDR3 is TGTGCCAGCAGCCGAGAGGGTCGACGGACTGAAGCTTTCTTT. It is translated as CASSREGRRTEAFF.

The V gene is TRBV15, the J gene TRBJ1-5; D perhaps matches TRBD1 (6 bases). V shed 1 base and J shed 0 bases, with 16 bases lying between them. Germline V gene lookup returns CDR1 LNHNV and CDR2 YYDKDF (reference sequence). The CDR3 contains 18 residues. CDR3 in amino acids: CATSRVGGRGTSNQPQHF. The CDR3 nucleotides are TGTGCCACCAGCAGAGTAGGTGGCAGGGGAACTAGCAATCAGCCCCAGCATTTT.

The chain couples TRBV5-4 to TRBJ2-7; 8 bases line up with TRBD1. Trimming at V came to 4 bases and at J to 4 bases, leaving 4 bases not matched to a gene. CDR3 length: 13 amino acids. Germline V gene lookup returns CDR1 SGHNT and CDR2 YYREEE (reference sequence). The CDR3 DNA sequence: TGTGCCAGCAGCCCGGACAGGGCGTACGAGCAGTACTTC. It is translated as CASSPDRAYEQYF.

This chain connects TRBV10-3 to TRBJ1-6; 7 bases line up with TRBD1. J gave up 7 bases and V 3 bases, and 3 bases lay outside the gene matches. The CDR3 runs 14 residues. Germline V gene lookup returns CDR1 ENHRY and CDR2 SYGVKD. CDR3 sequence (DNA): TGTGCCATCAGTGAACAGGGGAAGAATTCACCCCTCCACTTT. Translated, it gives CAISEQGKNSPLHF.

The rearrangement uses TRBV19 and TRBJ2-7; unclear D gene. Germline CDR1 and CDR2: LNHDA and SQIVND (reference sequence). V lost 3 bases to trimming and J lost 0 bases, with 12 bases between them. The CDR3 runs to 15 residues. CDR3 sequence: CASSILPFSSYEQYF. The CDR3 DNA sequence: TGTGCCAGTAGTATCCTTCCCTTCAGCTCCTACGAGCAGTACTTC. Drawing the rest from reference TRBV19 and TRBJ2-7, the complete variable domain is DGGITQSPKYLFRKEGQNVTLSCEQNLNHDAMYWYRQDPGQGLRLIYYSQIVNDFQKGDIAEGYSVSREKKESFPLTVTSAQKNPTAFYLCASSILPFSSYEQYFGPGTRLTVT.

The J gene is TRBJ1-3, the V gene TRBV4-2, with D tentatively TRBD1 (6 bases). The CDR3 covers 15 residues. From germline, CDR1 is LGHNA and CDR2 YNFKEQ. The ends were cut back, 0 bases at V and 5 bases at J, with 11 bases in the middle. CDR3 sequence: CASSQDRTARNTIYF. In DNA, the CDR3 is TGTGCCAGCAGCCAAGATAGGACAGCTCGAAACACCATATATTTT.

This chain links TRBV2 with TRBJ2-3; D gene uncertain. This CDR3 is built from 16 residues. The ends were cut back, 1 base at V and 0 bases at J, with 11 bases in the middle. Germline V gives CDR1 SNHLY, CDR2 FYNNEI. DNA for the CDR3: TGTGCCAGCAGTGAAGGGGCTCCACTCAGCACAGATACGCAGTATTTT. It yields the protein CASSEGAPLSTDTQYF. The complete variable domain, with remaining parts taken from reference TRBV2 and TRBJ2-3, reads EPEVTQTPSHQVTQMGQEVILRCVPISNHLYFYWYRQILGQKVEFLVSFYNNEISEKSEIFDDQFSVERPDGSNFTLKIRSTKLEDSAMYFCASSEGAPLSTDTQYFGPGTRLTVL.

The chain employs TRBV6-6 and TRBJ2-5, with 10 nucleotides matching TRBD2. The end of the DNA fits TRBJ2-7 better, so the J call may be wrong. The CDR3 runs 16 residues. Germline assignment: CDR1 MNHNY and CDR2 SVGAGI (reference sequence). CDR3: CASSSLTSGLTYEQYF. The DNA for the CDR3 is TGTGCCAGCAGTTCCCTGACTAGCGGGCTCACCTACGAGCAGTACTTC.

This clone was counted a single time. The V and J genes are TRBV9 and TRBJ2-5; TRBD2 matches 11 bases. Germline values: CDR1 SGDLS, CDR2 YYNGEE. The J segment lost 3 bases and the V segment lost 0 bases, leaving 4 bases of the junction unmatched. This CDR3 comprises 16 residues. In DNA, the CDR3 is TGTGCCAGCAGCGTAGGACTAGCGGGACTAAAAGAGACCCAGTACTTC. Translating gives CASSVGLAGLKETQYF.

V and J are TRBV28 and TRBJ2-6; TRBD1 agrees at 7 bases. With 7 bases clipped from V and 4 bases from J, the junction kept 7 bases outside the gene matches. This CDR3 is 15 amino acids long. CDR1 and CDR2 (germline): MDHEN, SYDVKM. In nucleotides, the CDR3 is TGTGCCAGCACCGCAAGGGGGCTGGGGGCCAACGTCCTGACTTTC. The encoded protein is CASTARGLGANVLTF.

The CDR3 loop is CASSQDLGTSGSYNEQFF. The CDR3 DNA follows: TGTGCCAGCAGCCAAGATCTTGGGACTAGCGGCTCCTACAATGAGCAGTTCTTC. The chain uses TRBV4-2 and TRBJ2-1; 11 bases are shared with TRBD2. The V segment lost 0 bases and the J segment 0 bases; nucleotides outside the gene matches: 4. Germline V gene lookup returns CDR1 LGHNA and CDR2 YNFKEQ. The CDR3 is made up of 18 amino acids.

The chain carries TRBV29-1 and TRBJ2-2; D might be TRBD1 (5 bases). Between the trimmed V and J ends, which lost 4 bases and 2 bases, there was a span of 8 bases. CDR1 SQVTM and CDR2 ANQGSEA come from the germline V gene. CDR3 length: 13 amino acids. This CDR3 reads CSVGQSNTGELFF. CDR3 bases: TGCAGCGTTGGACAGTCTAACACCGGGGAGCTGTTTTTT.

This chain links TRBV19 with TRBJ2-1, with D tentatively TRBD2 (6 bases). Trimming stripped 2 bases from V and 2 bases from J, with 10 bases between. There are 15 residues in the CDR3. Germline V CDR1 and CDR2: LNHDA, SQIVND (reference sequence). The CDR3 nucleotides are TGTGCCAGTAGTATAATCCGGGAGACCTACAATGAGCAGTTCTTC. As protein: CASSIIRETYNEQFF.

The V call is TRBV2, the J call TRBJ1-2; 7 positions match TRBD1. The CDR3 totals 14 residues. The V gene end was trimmed by 8 bases and the J gene end by 8 bases; junction bases not matched to a gene: 14. The germline V gene has CDR1 SNHLY and CDR2 FYNNEI. CDR3 nucleotide sequence: TGTGCCAGCCAATTCGACAGGGTAGGAGAGGGCTACACCTTC. This codes for CASQFDRVGEGYTF.

CDR3 in amino acids: CASSSGVTDNQPQHF. The CDR3 DNA reads TGTGCCAGCAGCTCGGGTGTGACCGACAATCAGCCCCAGCATTTT. The chain joins TRBV5-5 to TRBJ1-5; D is uncertain. Germline values: CDR1 SGHKS, CDR2 YYEKEE (reference sequence). This CDR3 spans 15 amino acids. V gave up 3 bases and J gave up 3 bases, with 13 bases separating them.

The count of this clone is one. At one of its ends the junction is not consistent with the germline gene, which may arise from a read error. The rearrangement links TRBV7-7 to TRBJ2-1; the D gene is possibly TRBD2 (6 bases). CDR3 size: 13 residues. CDR1 SSHAT and CDR2 FNYEAQ come from the germline V gene (reference sequence). For the CDR3, the DNA is TGTGCTAGCAGCTTAGCTGGGGGGAATGAGCAGTTCTTC. Protein: CASSLAGGNEQFF. The full variable domain, completed using reference TRBV7-7 and TRBJ2-1, is GAGVSQSPRYKVTKRGQDVTLRCDPISSHATLYWYQQALGQGPEFLTYFNYEAQPDKSGLPSDRFSAERPEGSISTLTIQRTEQRDSAMYRCASSLAGGNEQFFGPGTRLTVL.

V gene TRBV18 combines with J gene TRBJ2-1; 11 bases match TRBD2. The CDR3 covers 14 residues. Looked up from germline, CDR1 is KGHSH and CDR2 is LQKENI. V shed 2 bases, J shed 10 bases, and the junction held 4 bases outside the gene matches. CDR3 DNA: TGTGCCAGCTCACCAGGGACTAGCGGTAAAGAGCAGTTCTTC. Translating it yields CASSPGTSGKEQFF.

V is TRBV10-1 and J is TRBJ1-2; maybe TRBD1 (5 bases). CDR1 WNHNN and CDR2 SYGVQD come from the germline V gene (reference sequence). The CDR3 is 12 residues long. Trimming took off 11 bases at V and 3 bases at J, with 13 bases between the two ends. The CDR3 DNA reads TGCGCCCGGGACTCTCAGCACTATGGCTACACCTTC. Translated, it gives CARDSQHYGYTF.

The chain employs TRBV6-1 and TRBJ2-1; TRBD2 is a possible D gene (5 bases). V was clipped by 2 bases and J by 9 bases, with 17 bases between them. This CDR3 has 15 residues. Germline lookup yields CDR1 MNHNS and CDR2 SASEGT. The CDR3 bases are TGTGCCAGCAGTGAATCTAGCTCCCAAATCAGTGAGCAGTTCTTC. Protein product: CASSESSSQISEQFF.

This clone has only a few counts. The V and J genes are TRBV27 and TRBJ1-5; tentatively, D is TRBD1 (5 bases). Trimming removed 2 bases at V and 2 bases at J, with 10 bases between. There are 15 residues in the CDR3. Germline CDR1 reads MNHEY; CDR2 reads SMNVEV (reference sequence). The CDR3 DNA reads as TGTGCCAGCAGTTTAGGGGCCGTCGGCAATCAGCCCCAGCATTTT. Protein product: CASSLGAVGNQPQHF.

This clone was counted a single time. This chain links TRBV7-2 with TRBJ2-5; the match to TRBD2 covers 9 bases. TRBJ2-7 matches the DNA end more closely, so the J call is doubtful. The germline V gene encodes CDR1 SGHTA and CDR2 FQGNSA. The CDR3 is 16 residues long. The CDR3: CASSLYKAGGTYEQYF. In DNA form, the CDR3 reads TGTGCCAGCAGCTTATATAAAGCGGGAGGAACCTACGAGCAGTACTTC.

J is TRBJ2-2 and V is TRBV5-1, with 10 nucleotides matching TRBD1. V dropped 7 bases and J dropped 9; count of bases not matched to a gene: 6. The CDR3 sequence is 13 residues long. The germline V gene has CDR1 SGHRS and CDR2 YFSETQ. The CDR3: CASRQGADRELFF. CDR3 DNA: TGCGCCAGCCGACAGGGGGCGGACAGGGAGCTGTTTTTT.

The rearrangement uses TRBV11-2 and TRBJ2-7; TRBD2 matches 9 bases. This CDR3 is 15 amino acids long. The V gene end was trimmed by 5 bases and the J gene end by 2 bases; junction bases not matched to a gene: 7. Germline values: CDR1 SGHAT, CDR2 FQNNGV. CDR3 sequence: CASSRLREGTYEQYF. The CDR3 DNA is TGTGCCAGCAGCCGACTGCGGGAGGGGACCTACGAGCAGTACTTC.

This sequence joins TRBV6-1 and TRBJ2-1; the match to TRBD2 covers 10 bases. This CDR3 contains 15 residues. With 5 bases clipped from V and 6 bases from J, the junction kept 7 bases outside the gene matches. Germline V gives CDR1 MNHNS, CDR2 SASEGT. In DNA, the CDR3 is TGTGCCAGCAGTCGAAGCGGGAGGGCAAGCAATGAGCAGTTCTTC. This encodes CASSRSGRASNEQFF.

The chain couples TRBV19 to TRBJ1-1; tentative D call: TRBD1 (5 bases). The germline gives CDR1 LNHDA, CDR2 SQIVND (reference sequence). The V gene lost 4 bases and the J gene lost 5 bases, with 17 bases spanning the gap. The CDR3 consists of 15 residues. In DNA, the CDR3 is TGTGCCAGTAGTAAAGGGGCGCGAGGTGGTACTGAAGCTTTCTTT. It translates to CASSKGARGGTEAFF.

The chain couples TRBV5-1 to TRBJ2-7, with no clear D. V lost 0 bases to trimming and J lost 1 base, with 5 bases between them. The germline gives CDR1 SGHRS, CDR2 YFSETQ. This CDR3 is 13 amino acids long. CDR3 sequence (DNA): TGCGCCAGCAGCTTGGAACTGTCCTACGAGCAGTACTTC. Translated: CASSLELSYEQYF.

The rearrangement uses TRBV30 and TRBJ1-2, with 12 bases lining up with TRBD1. The CDR3 runs 15 residues. Unmatched junction bases numbered 5, after V lost 1 base and J lost 5 bases. The germline gives CDR1 GTSNPN, CDR2 SVGIG (reference sequence). CDR3 in amino acids: CAWSGPGQGAYGYTF. The DNA for the CDR3 is TGTGCCTGGAGTGGACCGGGACAGGGGGCGTATGGCTACACCTTC.

The rearrangement links TRBV7-6 to TRBJ2-1; 7 bases line up with TRBD2. The ends lost 5 bases at V and 9 bases at J; junction bases unmatched: 7. CDR1 and CDR2 from the germline V gene are SGHVS and FNYEAQ. The CDR3 runs 13 residues. The CDR3 spells CASSLTSVREQFF. The CDR3 region has the DNA TGTGCCAGCAGCCTTACTAGCGTCCGTGAGCAGTTCTTC. The complete variable domain, with remaining parts taken from reference TRBV7-6 and TRBJ2-1, reads GAGVSQSPRYKVTKRGQDVALRCDPISGHVSLYWYRQALGQGPEFLTYFNYEAQQDKSGLPNDRFSAERPEGSISTLTIQRTEQRDSAMYRCASSLTSVREQFFGPGTRLTVL.